One sample yielded the 14 T cell receptor beta chains listed below, sequenced in a study of blood T cell repertoires in COVID-19. Sequencing was performed with immunoSEQ multiplex PCR; in TCRdb, only in-frame clones are kept and a portion is missing. The sample has under 350,000 clones, about 86% seen once. Sequenced: PBMCs or T cells enriched from blood (not recorded which). The receptors originated from a woman aged 40 to 50 with acute COVID-19.

This sequence joins TRBV25-1 and TRBJ1-4; D may be TRBD1 (6 bases). The CDR3 totals 14 residues. Trimming left V 1 base short and J 4 bases short, with 7 bases between. Germline CDR1 is MGHDK and CDR2 is SYGVNS. The CDR3: CASSEWTDNEKLFF. DNA of the CDR3: TGTGCCAGCAGTGAATGGACAGATAATGAAAAACTGTTTTTT.

This chain connects TRBV7-9 to TRBJ2-5, with a weak D call TRBD1 (6 bases). This CDR3 spans 14 amino acids. V gave up 4 bases and J gave up 0 bases, with 9 bases separating them. The V gene's germline CDR1 is SEHNR and CDR2 FQNEAQ (reference sequence). The chain's CDR3 is CASSSWDNQETQYF. The DNA for the CDR3 is TGTGCCAGCAGCTCGTGGGACAACCAAGAGACCCAGTACTTC.

The chain is built from TRBV19 and TRBJ2-1, with TRBD2 matching 10 bases. V was clipped by 3 bases and J by 9 bases; unmatched bases: 11. CDR1 is LNHDA and CDR2 is SQIVND in the germline V gene (reference sequence). The CDR3 runs 16 residues. CDR3 nucleotide sequence: TGTGCCAGTAGTATCCCCCTAGCGGGAGCTTTCGGTGAGCAGTTCTTC. This codes for CASSIPLAGAFGEQFF.

The rearrangement joins TRBV19 to TRBJ1-5, with D perhaps matching TRBD1 (5 bases). CDR3 length: 15 residues. The germline V gene encodes CDR1 LNHDA and CDR2 SQIVND (reference sequence). Trimming took off 3 bases at V and 2 bases at J, with 11 bases between the two ends. The CDR3 protein is CASSIGGVGNQPQHF. Written as DNA, the CDR3 is TGTGCCAGTAGTATCGGGGGGGTTGGCAATCAGCCCCAGCATTTT. Drawing the rest from reference TRBV19 and TRBJ1-5, the complete variable domain is DGGITQSPKYLFRKEGQNVTLSCEQNLNHDAMYWYRQDPGQGLRLIYYSQIVNDFQKGDIAEGYSVSREKKESFPLTVTSAQKNPTAFYLCASSIGGVGNQPQHFGDGTRLSIL.

The V call is TRBV5-4, the J call TRBJ2-6; weak D call: TRBD1 (7 bases). The CDR3 is 18 residues long. Germline CDR1 SGHNT, CDR2 YYREEE (reference sequence). Between the trimmed V and J ends, which lost 4 bases and 0 bases, there was a span of 17 bases. Here the CDR3 reads CASSQGGGENSGANVLTF. The CDR3 coding sequence is TGTGCCAGCAGCCAGGGGGGCGGAGAGAACTCTGGGGCCAACGTCCTGACTTTC. Drawing the rest from reference TRBV5-4 and TRBJ2-6, the complete variable domain is ETGVTQSPTHLIKTRGQQVTLRCSSQSGHNTVSWYQQALGQGPQFIFQYYREEENGRGNFPPRFSGLQFPNYSSELNVNALELDDSALYLCASSQGGGENSGANVLTFGAGSRLTVL.

In its sample, this clone was seen once. The V gene is TRBV6-5, the J gene TRBJ1-6; no clear D gene. The V end was cut by 0 bases, the J end by 8 bases, with 11 bases between. The germline gives CDR1 MNHEY, CDR2 SVGAGI. CDR3 size: 15 residues. The CDR3 loop is CASSYSTNSDSPLHF. Written as DNA, the CDR3 is TGTGCCAGCAGTTACTCGACAAACTCAGATTCACCCCTCCACTTT.

This clone was seen just once. J is TRBJ2-1 and V is TRBV11-1, with 8 positions matching TRBD1. The J segment lost 0 bases and the V segment lost 4 bases, leaving 5 bases of the junction unmatched. Germline loops: CDR1 SGHAT, CDR2 FQDESV (reference sequence). This CDR3 region has 16 residues. The DNA of the CDR3 is TGTGCCAGCAGCTCGGGACAGGCCAGCTCCTACAATGAGCAGTTCTTC. As protein: CASSSGQASSYNEQFF.

This clone was observed a handful of times. The genes are TRBV6-5 and TRBJ2-3, with D perhaps matching TRBD2 (6 bases). Germline V gene sequence: CDR1 MNHEY, CDR2 SVGAGI. The CDR3 totals 16 residues. The ends were cut back, 0 bases at V and 2 bases at J, with 12 bases in the middle. CDR3 coding DNA: TGTGCCAGCAGTTACTCGTCTCGGGGGAACACAGATACGCAGTATTTT. Translated: CASSYSSRGNTDTQYF.

J is TRBJ2-1 and V is TRBV15, with TRBD1 identical over 9 bases. This CDR3 region has 16 residues. J lost 9 bases, V lost 1 base, and 10 bases had no gene match. Germline V CDR1 and CDR2: LNHNV, YYDKDF (reference sequence). CDR3 nucleotides: TGTGCCACCAGCAGAGGGGGACAGGGAAAACCGGGTGAGCAGTTCTTC. Amino acid sequence: CATSRGGQGKPGEQFF.

This sequence joins TRBV29-1 and TRBJ2-1; 14 positions agree with TRBD2. CDR1 SQVTM and CDR2 ANQGSEA come from the germline V gene. The V gene end was trimmed by 7 bases and the J gene end by 4 bases; junction bases not matched to a gene: 21. The CDR3 totals 20 residues. CDR3 protein: CSGGTGLAGGVVRAYNEQFF. Here the CDR3 DNA reads TGCAGCGGTGGAACTGGACTAGCGGGAGGAGTTGTTAGAGCGTACAATGAGCAGTTCTTC.

About this clone itself: The same CDR3 also results from other DNA sequences found in this sample. The chain uses TRBV2 and TRBJ1-2, with 9 bases identical to TRBD1. This CDR3 is built from 14 residues. The germline V gene has CDR1 SNHLY and CDR2 FYNNEI. The V segment lost 6 bases and the J segment 1 base; nucleotides outside the gene matches: 3. The CDR3 is CASSYRGLNYGYTF. For the CDR3, the DNA is TGTGCCAGCAGCTACAGGGGGCTTAACTATGGCTACACCTTC.

The chain recombines TRBV5-5 with TRBJ1-2, with D maybe TRBD1 (6 bases). The V end lost 0 bases, the J end lost 3 bases, and 12 bases lay between the germline ends. CDR3 length: 15 residues. Germline V gene lookup returns CDR1 SGHKS and CDR2 YYEKEE (reference sequence). CDR3 in amino acids: CASSLGTVFHYGYTF. CDR3 DNA sequence: TGTGCCAGCAGCTTGGGGACAGTGTTCCACTATGGCTACACCTTC.

The chain couples TRBV15 to TRBJ1-1; D is uncertain. Trimming shortened V by 0 bases and J by 1 base, and 9 bases separated the two germline ends. CDR1 is LNHNV, CDR2 YYDKDF, per germline (reference sequence). This CDR3 is built from 15 residues. The CDR3 DNA reads as TGTGCCACCAGCAGAGATCCGGGGTCGAACACTGAAGCTTTCTTT. Its protein product is CATSRDPGSNTEAFF.

This chain connects TRBV12-5 to TRBJ1-1, with no clear D. The CDR3 spans 13 residues. CDR1 and CDR2 from the germline V gene are LGHNT and FRNRAP. V gave up 6 bases and J gave up 5 bases, with 13 bases separating them. Here the CDR3 reads CASGTLVGTEAFF. The DNA of the CDR3 is TGTGCTAGTGGCACCCTAGTAGGTACTGAAGCTTTCTTT.